The entry below gives a single TCR beta chain sequence along with its context. Its antigen is not identified. Expressed TCRB transcripts got sequenced, as all isolated RNA was reverse transcribed. Profiled with immunoSEQ multiplex PCR; TCRdb holds only in-frame clones, not every one. The sample holds about 710,000 clones, roughly 13% seen once. Germline V lookup: CDR1 LNHNV, CDR2 YYDKDF (reference sequence). Trimming took off 2 bases at V and 5 bases at J, with 12 bases between the two ends. The CDR3 consists of 15 residues. The data were obtained in a study of beta chain features in type 1 diabetes. Study at large: The study examined about 110,000,000 sorted cells across all samples.

Donors contributed one heparinised blood draw apiece, averaging about 116 mL. General study results and limits: Patients showed naive, central memory and Treg TCRB repertoires that appeared more similar than those of healthy donors. Still unanswered here is whether HLA type influences TCRB rearrangement. Moderate but significant shortening of TCRB CDR3s was recorded in all four CD4+ subsets from Type 1 diabetes patients.

The V gene is TRBV15, the J gene TRBJ1-4; the D gene is possibly TRBD1 (5 bases). The material sequenced was naive CD4+ T cells from blood. The source of this sequence is a man younger than 35 with type 1 diabetes. The CDR3, as DNA: TGTGCCACCAGCAGAACGGGACCGCGAAATGAAAAACTGTTTTTT. Translation gives CATSRTGPRNEKLFF.